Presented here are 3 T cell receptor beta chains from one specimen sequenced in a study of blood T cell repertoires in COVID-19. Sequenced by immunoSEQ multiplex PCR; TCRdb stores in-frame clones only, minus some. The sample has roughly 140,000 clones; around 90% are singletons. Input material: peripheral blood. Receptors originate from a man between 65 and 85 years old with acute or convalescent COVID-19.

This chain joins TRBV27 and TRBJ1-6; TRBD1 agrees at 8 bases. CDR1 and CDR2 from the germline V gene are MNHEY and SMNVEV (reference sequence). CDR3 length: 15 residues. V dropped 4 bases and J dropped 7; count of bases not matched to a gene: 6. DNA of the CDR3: TGTGCCAGCAGTTGGGCGGACAGGGTCAATTCACCCCTCCACTTT. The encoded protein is CASSWADRVNSPLHF.

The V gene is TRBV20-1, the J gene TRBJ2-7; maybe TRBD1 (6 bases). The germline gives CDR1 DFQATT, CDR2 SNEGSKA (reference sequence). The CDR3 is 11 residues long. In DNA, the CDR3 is TGCAGACTTACAGGGAGAAACGAGCAGTACTTC. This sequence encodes CRLTGRNEQYF.

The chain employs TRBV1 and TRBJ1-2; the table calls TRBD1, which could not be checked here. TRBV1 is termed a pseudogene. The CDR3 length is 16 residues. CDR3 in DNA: TGCACCAGCAGCCAAGATAATGGACAGGCGGTCTATGGCTACACCTTC. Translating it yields CTSSQDNGQAVYGYTF.